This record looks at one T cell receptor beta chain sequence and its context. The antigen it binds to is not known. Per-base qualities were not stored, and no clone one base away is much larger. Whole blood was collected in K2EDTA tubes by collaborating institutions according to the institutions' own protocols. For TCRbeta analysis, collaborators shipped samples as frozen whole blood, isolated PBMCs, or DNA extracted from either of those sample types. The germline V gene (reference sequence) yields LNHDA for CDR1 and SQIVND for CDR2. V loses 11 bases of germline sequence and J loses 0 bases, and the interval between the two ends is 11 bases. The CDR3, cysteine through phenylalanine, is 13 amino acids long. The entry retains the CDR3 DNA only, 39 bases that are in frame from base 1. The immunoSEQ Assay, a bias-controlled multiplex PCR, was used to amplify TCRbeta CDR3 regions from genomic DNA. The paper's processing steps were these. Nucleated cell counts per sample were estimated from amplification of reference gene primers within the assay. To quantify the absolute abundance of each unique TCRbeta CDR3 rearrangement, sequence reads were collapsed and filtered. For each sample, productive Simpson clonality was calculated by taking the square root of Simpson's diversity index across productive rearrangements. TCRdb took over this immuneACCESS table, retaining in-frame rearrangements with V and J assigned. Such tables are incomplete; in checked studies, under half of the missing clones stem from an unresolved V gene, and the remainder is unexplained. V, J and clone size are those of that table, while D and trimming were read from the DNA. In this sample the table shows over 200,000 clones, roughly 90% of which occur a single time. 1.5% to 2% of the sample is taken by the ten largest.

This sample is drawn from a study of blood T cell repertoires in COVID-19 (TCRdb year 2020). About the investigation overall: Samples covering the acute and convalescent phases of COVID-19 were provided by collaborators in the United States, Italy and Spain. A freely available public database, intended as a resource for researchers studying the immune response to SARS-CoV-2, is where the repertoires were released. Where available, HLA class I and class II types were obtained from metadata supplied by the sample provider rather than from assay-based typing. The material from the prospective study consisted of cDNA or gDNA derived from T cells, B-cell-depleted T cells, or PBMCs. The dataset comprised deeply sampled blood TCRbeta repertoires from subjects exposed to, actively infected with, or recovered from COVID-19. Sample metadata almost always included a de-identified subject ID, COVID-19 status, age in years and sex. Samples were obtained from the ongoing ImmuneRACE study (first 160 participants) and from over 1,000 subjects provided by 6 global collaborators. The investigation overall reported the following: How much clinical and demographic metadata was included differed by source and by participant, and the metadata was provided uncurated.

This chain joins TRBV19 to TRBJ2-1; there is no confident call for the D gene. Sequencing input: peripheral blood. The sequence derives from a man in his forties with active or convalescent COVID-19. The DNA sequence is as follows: TGTGCCGTAGCCGAGAGCTCCTACAATGAGCAGTTCTTC. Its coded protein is CAVAESSYNEQFF.